This entry lists 10 T cell receptor beta chains sequenced from one sample in a study of shared clonotypes between healthy human individuals. The protocol was immunoSEQ multiplex PCR, while the TCRdb copy is restricted to in-frame clones and leaves out a portion. The sample shows about 580,000 clones, more than 95% of them seen only once. Cells designated naive CD8 were CD45RO-negative and were positively selected for CCR7, with terminally differentiated effector memory CD45RA+ cells excluded. The specimen was naive CD8+ T cells sorted from blood. These receptors originate from a man younger than 45 in good health.

The chain is built from TRBV7-9 and TRBJ2-1; D perhaps matches TRBD1 (6 bases). CDR1 SEHNR and CDR2 FQNEAQ come from the germline V gene (reference sequence). V was shortened by 4 bases and J by 5 bases, with 9 bases between the two germline ends. The CDR3 covers 13 residues. Here the CDR3 reads CASSSRDNNEQFF. CDR3 in DNA: TGTGCCAGCAGCTCTCGGGACAACAATGAGCAGTTCTTC.

This clone appeared once. The chain couples TRBV5-4 to TRBJ2-5; 9 bases map to TRBD1. The CDR3 totals 14 residues. V shed 0 bases, J shed 5 bases, and the junction held 2 bases outside the gene matches. Germline V gene lookup returns CDR1 SGHNT and CDR2 YYREEE (reference sequence). The CDR3 loop is CASSLGDREETQYF. The CDR3 region has the DNA TGTGCCAGCAGCTTGGGGGACAGGGAGGAGACCCAGTACTTC.

V is TRBV4-3 and J is TRBJ1-5; D not resolved. Germline CDR1 is LGHNA and CDR2 is YSLEER. V shed 0 bases and J shed 5 bases, with 14 bases lying between them. This CDR3 has 16 amino acids. The CDR3 region is CASSQDRARTDQPQHF. CDR3 bases: TGCGCCAGCAGCCAAGATCGGGCCAGGACCGATCAGCCCCAGCATTTT.

The chain combines TRBV9 with TRBJ2-3, with a tentative D call TRBD1 (5 bases). This CDR3 contains 15 residues. Deletions cut 3 bases from V and 4 bases from J, with 15 bases between. The V gene's germline CDR1 is SGDLS and CDR2 YYNGEE. CDR3 amino acids: CASSGRQPTSDTQYF. The CDR3 region has the DNA TGTGCCAGCAGCGGAAGACAGCCGACCTCAGATACGCAGTATTTT.

This chain joins TRBV27 and TRBJ2-7; 11 nucleotides line up with TRBD2. The germline V gene encodes CDR1 MNHEY and CDR2 SMNVEV (reference sequence). The CDR3 spans 13 residues. After removal of 10 bases from V and 3 bases from J, the junction contained 5 bases not matched to a gene. The DNA of the CDR3 is TGTGCCACAGGACTAGCGGGCCGCTACGAGCAGTACTTC. Translation gives CATGLAGRYEQYF.

The chain couples TRBV27 to TRBJ2-3, with D possibly matching TRBD1 (7 bases). V was cut by 2 bases and J by 5 bases, with 11 bases left in between. CDR1 is MNHEY and CDR2 is SMNVEV in the germline V gene (reference sequence). The CDR3 is made up of 14 amino acids. CDR3 nucleotides: TGTGCCAGCAGTTTAGGGGGGACAGTAGATACGCAGTATTTT. Residues: CASSLGGTVDTQYF.

CDR3 coding DNA: TGTGCCAGCATCCTCCCCAATCACTACGAGCAGTACTTC. This sequence encodes CASILPNHYEQYF. This chain connects TRBV2 to TRBJ2-7; unclear D gene. The CDR3 sequence is 13 residues long. V was pared by 7 bases and J by 3 bases, with 13 bases between. Germline lookup yields CDR1 SNHLY and CDR2 FYNNEI.

This sequence joins TRBV29-1 and TRBJ1-1; D call uncertain. The V end was cut by 4 bases, the J end by 3 bases, with 6 bases between. The length of the CDR3 is 11 residues. Looked up from germline, CDR1 is SQVTM and CDR2 is ANQGSEA. The CDR3 region is CSVVTDTEAFF. CDR3 nucleotide sequence: TGCAGCGTTGTGACGGACACTGAAGCTTTCTTT.

The genes are TRBV28 and TRBJ2-6, with D uncertain. Germline V gene lookup returns CDR1 MDHEN and CDR2 SYDVKM. Trimming took off 8 bases at V and 2 bases at J, with 4 bases between the two ends. The CDR3 is 12 amino acids. CDR3 amino acids: CASAAGANVLTF. The CDR3 region has the DNA TGTGCCAGCGCAGCTGGGGCCAACGTCCTGACTTTC.

The chain recombines TRBV5-6 with TRBJ2-7, with D possibly being TRBD2 (5 bases). V lost 2 bases and J 5 bases, leaving 8 bases between the germline ends. The CDR3 is made up of 12 amino acids. Germline V gives CDR1 SGHDT, CDR2 YYEEEE. In DNA form, the CDR3 reads TGTGCCAGCAGCTTTACGGGAAACGAGCAGTACTTC. Its translation: CASSFTGNEQYF.